This T cell receptor (beta chain) was recovered during a study of blood T cell repertoires in COVID-19. Repertoires were generated with immunoSEQ multiplex PCR, while TCRdb's copy carries only in-frame clones and drops some. The profile shows 65,000 to 95,000 clones, around 82% of them singletons. There are 15 residues in the CDR3. V shed 6 bases and J shed 4 bases, with 18 bases lying between them. Germline V CDR1 and CDR2: LGHNA, YSLEER. The sample comprised peripheral blood. The receptor was isolated from a man in his 60s with COVID-19, enrolled during active disease. The chain uses TRBV4-3 and TRBJ1-2; D perhaps matches TRBD1 (6 bases). CDR3 nucleotide sequence: TGCGCCAGCAGACTGGAAATACAGGGACCCTATGGCTACACCTTC. This gives the protein CASRLEIQGPYGYTF.